This T cell receptor (beta chain) derives from a study of CXCR3-negative and CXCR3-positive naive CD8 T cells. Study-wide results and caveats: Diversity was high in both naive subsets and much lower in memory cells. After cryopreservation, expression of CXCR3 was partially reduced, and most assays were run with fresh PBMCs.

Turning to this clonotype: Its specificity is not known.

The method, 5' RACE with UMI labels, was used to prepare the TRB cDNA libraries. TCRdb reprocessed the 5' RACE reads and reports one entry per CDR3 protein, with no DNA. The sample totals approximately 58,000 distinct CDR3 sequences; its top ten clones hold around 0.45%. This CDR3 is 14 amino acids long. The sample consisted of naive CXCR3- CD8+ T cells from blood. Subset indicated: CD45RO-CCR7+CD27+CD95- naive CD8+ T cells lacking CXCR3 (TNR3-). This clonotype originated in a human donor in good health. Some clones in this sample may be carry-over from other donors' samples. The chain links TRBV12-3 or TRBV12-4 to TRBJ1-5; TCRdb designates TRBD1, a call that cannot be tested without DNA. The CDR3 reads CASNPGGSNQPQHF.